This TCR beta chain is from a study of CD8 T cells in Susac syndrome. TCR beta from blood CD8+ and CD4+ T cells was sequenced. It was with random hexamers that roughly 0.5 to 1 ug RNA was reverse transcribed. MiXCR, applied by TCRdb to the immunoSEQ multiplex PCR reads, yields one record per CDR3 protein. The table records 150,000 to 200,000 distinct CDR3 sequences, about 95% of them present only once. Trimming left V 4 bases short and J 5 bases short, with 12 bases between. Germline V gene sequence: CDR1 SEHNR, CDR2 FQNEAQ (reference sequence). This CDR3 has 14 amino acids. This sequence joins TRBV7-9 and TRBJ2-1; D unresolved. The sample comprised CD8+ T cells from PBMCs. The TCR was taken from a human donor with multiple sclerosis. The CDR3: CASSYFLDHNEQFF. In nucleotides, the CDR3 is TGTGCCAGCAGCTATTTTTTGGACCACAATGAGCAGTTCTTC.